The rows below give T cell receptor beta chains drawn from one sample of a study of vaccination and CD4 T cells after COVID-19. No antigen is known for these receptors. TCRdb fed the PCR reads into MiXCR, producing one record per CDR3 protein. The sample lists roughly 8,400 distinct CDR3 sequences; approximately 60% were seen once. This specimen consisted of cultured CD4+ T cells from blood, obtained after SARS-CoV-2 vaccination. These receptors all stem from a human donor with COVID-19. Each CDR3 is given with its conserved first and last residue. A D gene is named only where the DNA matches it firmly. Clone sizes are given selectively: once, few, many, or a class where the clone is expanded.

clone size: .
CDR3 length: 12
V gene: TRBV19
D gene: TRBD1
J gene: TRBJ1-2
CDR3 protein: CASSRQGAGYTF
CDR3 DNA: TGTGCCAGTAGTAGACAGGGGGCTGGCTACACCTTC

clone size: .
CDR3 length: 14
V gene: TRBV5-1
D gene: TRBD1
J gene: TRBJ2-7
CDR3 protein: CASSLEGQKYEQYF
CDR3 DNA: TGCGCCAGCAGCTTGGAGGGACAGAAATACGAGCAGTACTTC

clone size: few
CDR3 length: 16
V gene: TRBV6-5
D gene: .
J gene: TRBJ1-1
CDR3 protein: CASSYSRGPMNTEAFF
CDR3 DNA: TGTGCCAGCAGTTACTCGAGGGGCCCTATGAACACTGAAGCTTTCTTT

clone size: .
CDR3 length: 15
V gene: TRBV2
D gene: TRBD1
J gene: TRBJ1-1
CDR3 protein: CASRGTGLWNTEAFF
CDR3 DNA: TGTGCCAGCAGGGGGACAGGCCTTTGGAACACTGAAGCTTTCTTT

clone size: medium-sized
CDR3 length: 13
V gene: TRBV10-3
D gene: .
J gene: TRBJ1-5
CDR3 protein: CAINRDSNQPQHF
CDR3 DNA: TGTGCCATAAACAGGGATAGCAATCAGCCCCAGCATTTT

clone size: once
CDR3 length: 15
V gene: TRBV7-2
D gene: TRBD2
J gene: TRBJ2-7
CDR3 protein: CASSLAAAGTYEQYF
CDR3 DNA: TGTGCCAGCAGCTTAGCGGCAGCGGGGACCTACGAGCAGTACTTC

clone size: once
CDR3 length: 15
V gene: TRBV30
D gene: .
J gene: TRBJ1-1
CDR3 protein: CAWSGGRGKNTEAFF
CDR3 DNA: TGTGCCTGGAGTGGGGGTCGGGGAAAGAACACTGAAGCTTTCTTT

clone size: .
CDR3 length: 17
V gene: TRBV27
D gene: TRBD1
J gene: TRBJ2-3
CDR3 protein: CAIKPQKDRTLTDTQYF
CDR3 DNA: TGTGCCATAAAACCCCAAAAGGACAGGACGCTCACAGATACGCAGTATTTT

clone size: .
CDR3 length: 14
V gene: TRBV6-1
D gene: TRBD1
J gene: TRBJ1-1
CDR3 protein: CASCVVTGVTEAFF
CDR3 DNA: TGTGCCAGCTGTGTTGTGACAGGGGTCACTGAAGCTTTCTTT

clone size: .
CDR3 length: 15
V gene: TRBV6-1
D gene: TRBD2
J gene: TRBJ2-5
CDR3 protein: CASLTWRGDQETQYF
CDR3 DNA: TGTGCCAGCCTAACTTGGCGGGGGGACCAAGAGACCCAGTACTTC

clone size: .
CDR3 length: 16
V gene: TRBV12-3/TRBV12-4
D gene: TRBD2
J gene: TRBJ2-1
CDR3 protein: CASSRRTSGGDNEQFF
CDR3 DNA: TGTGCCAGCAGTCGCCGGACTAGCGGGGGTGACAATGAGCAGTTCTTC

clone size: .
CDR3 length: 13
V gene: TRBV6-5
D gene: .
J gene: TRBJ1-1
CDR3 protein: CASSYIWNTEAFF
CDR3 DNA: TGTGCCAGCAGTTACATCTGGAACACTGAAGCTTTCTTT

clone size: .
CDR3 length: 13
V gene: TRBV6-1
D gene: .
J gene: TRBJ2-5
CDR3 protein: CASKRTVQGTQYF
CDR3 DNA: TGTGCCAGCAAAAGGACGGTCCAAGGGACCCAGTACTTC

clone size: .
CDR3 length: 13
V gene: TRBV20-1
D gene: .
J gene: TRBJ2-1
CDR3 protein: CSARGASYNERFF
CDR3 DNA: TGCAGTGCTAGAGGCGCGTCCTACAATGAGCGGTTCTTC

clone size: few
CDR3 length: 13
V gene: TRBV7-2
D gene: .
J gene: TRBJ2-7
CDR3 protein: CASSLWVIGEQYF
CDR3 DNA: TGTGCCAGCAGCTTGTGGGTTATCGGCGAGCAGTACTTC

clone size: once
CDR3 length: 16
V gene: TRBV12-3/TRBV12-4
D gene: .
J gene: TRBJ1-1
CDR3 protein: CASTTGGGWVNTEAFF
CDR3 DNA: TGTGCCAGCACCACGGGCGGGGGATGGGTGAACACTGAAGCTTTCTTT

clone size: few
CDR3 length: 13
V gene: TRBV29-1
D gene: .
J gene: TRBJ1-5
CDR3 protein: CSARDNYNQPQHF
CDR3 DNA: TGCAGCGCCCGGGACAACTACAATCAGCCCCAGCATTTT

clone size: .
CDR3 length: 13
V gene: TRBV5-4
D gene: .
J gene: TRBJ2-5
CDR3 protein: CASSLGYLQTQYF
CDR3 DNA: TGTGCCAGCAGCTTAGGATATTTGCAGACCCAGTACTTC

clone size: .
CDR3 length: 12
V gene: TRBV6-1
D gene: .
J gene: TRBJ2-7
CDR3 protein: CASSGSLREQYF
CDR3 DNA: TGTGCCAGCAGTGGCAGTCTACGAGAGCAGTACTTC

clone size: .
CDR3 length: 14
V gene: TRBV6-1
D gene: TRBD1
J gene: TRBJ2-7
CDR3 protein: CASRPPGQSYEQYF
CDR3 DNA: TGTGCCAGCCGCCCCCCGGGACAGAGCTACGAGCAGTACTTC

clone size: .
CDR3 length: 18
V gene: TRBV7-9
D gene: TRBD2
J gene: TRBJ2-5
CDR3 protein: CASSGTSGGAGIRETQYF
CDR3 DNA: TGTGCCAGCAGCGGAACTAGCGGGGGGGCCGGAATAAGAGAGACCCAGTACTTC

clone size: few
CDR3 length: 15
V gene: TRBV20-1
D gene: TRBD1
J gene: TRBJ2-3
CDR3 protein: CSARTGGAGTDTQYF
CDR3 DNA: TGCAGTGCGCGGACAGGGGGGGCTGGCACAGATACGCAGTATTTT

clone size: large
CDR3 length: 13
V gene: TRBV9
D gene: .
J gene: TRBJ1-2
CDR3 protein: CASSVLGTYGYTF
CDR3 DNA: TGTGCCAGCAGCGTGTTGGGGACCTATGGCTACACCTTC

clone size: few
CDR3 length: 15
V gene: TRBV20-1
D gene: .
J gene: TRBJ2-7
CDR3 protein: CSARDLRLSPYEQYF
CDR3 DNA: TGCAGTGCTAGAGATCTCAGGCTGTCCCCCTACGAGCAGTACTTC

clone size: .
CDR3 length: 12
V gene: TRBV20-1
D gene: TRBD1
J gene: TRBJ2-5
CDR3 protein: CRLTGAGETQYF
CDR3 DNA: TGCAGGCTCACAGGGGCTGGGGAGACCCAGTACTTC

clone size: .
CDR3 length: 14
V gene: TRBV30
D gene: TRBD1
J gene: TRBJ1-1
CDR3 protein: CAWQTDRANTEAFF
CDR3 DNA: TGTGCCTGGCAGACGGACAGGGCGAACACTGAAGCTTTCTTT

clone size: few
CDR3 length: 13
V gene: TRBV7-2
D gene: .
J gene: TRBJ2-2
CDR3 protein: CASSKGLPGELFF
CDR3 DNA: TGTGCCAGCAGCAAGGGACTCCCCGGGGAGCTGTTTTTT

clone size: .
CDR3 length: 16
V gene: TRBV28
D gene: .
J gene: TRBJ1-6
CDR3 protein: CASIGGGAVYNSPLHF
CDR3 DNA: TGTGCCAGCATCGGTGGTGGGGCGGTCTATAATTCACCCCTCCACTTT

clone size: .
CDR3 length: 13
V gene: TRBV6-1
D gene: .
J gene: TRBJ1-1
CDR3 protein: CASSEGTDLMAFF
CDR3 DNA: TGTGCCAGCAGTGAAGGGACTGACTTAATGGCTTTCTTT

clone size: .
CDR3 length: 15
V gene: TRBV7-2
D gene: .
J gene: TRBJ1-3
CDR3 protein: CASSSTWAPGNTIYF
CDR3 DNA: TGTGCCAGCAGCTCAACCTGGGCCCCTGGAAACACCATATATTTT

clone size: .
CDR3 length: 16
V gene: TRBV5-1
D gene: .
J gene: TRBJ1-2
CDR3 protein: CASSLNSGLSNYGYTF
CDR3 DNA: TGCGCCAGCAGCTTGAACTCCGGATTATCTAACTATGGCTACACCTTC

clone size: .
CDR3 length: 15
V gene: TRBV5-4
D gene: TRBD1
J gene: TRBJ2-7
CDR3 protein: CASSEPGQGSYEQYF
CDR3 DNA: TGTGCCAGCAGCGAACCGGGACAGGGCTCCTACGAGCAGTACTTC

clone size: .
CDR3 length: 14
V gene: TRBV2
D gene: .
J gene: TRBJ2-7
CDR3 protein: CASRVRQGLYEQYF
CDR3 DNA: TGTGCCAGCAGAGTACGGCAGGGGCTCTACGAGCAGTACTTC

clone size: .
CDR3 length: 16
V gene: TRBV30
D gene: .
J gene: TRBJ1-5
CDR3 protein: CAWSLGTGLSNQPQHF
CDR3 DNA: TGTGCCTGGAGTTTAGGAACAGGGCTGAGCAATCAGCCCCAGCATTTT

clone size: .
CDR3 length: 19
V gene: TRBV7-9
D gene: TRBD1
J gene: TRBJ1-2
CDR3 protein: CASSPGAGTGGAKAYGYTF
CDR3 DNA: TGTGCCAGCAGCCCGGGGGCCGGGACAGGGGGCGCGAAGGCCTATGGCTACACCTTC

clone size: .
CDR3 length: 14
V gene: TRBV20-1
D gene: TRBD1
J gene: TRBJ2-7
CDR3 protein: CSARATGGYGEQYF
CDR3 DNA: TGCAGTGCTAGGGCGACAGGGGGCTACGGCGAGCAGTACTTC

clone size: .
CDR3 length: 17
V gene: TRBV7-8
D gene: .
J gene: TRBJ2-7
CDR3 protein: CASSLARINPGSDEQYF
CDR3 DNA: TGTGCCAGCAGCTTAGCGCGCATCAACCCGGGGAGCGACGAGCAGTACTTC

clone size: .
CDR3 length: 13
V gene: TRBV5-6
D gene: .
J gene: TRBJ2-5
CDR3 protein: CATSGADWETQYF
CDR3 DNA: TGTGCCACCTCCGGGGCGGACTGGGAGACCCAGTACTTC

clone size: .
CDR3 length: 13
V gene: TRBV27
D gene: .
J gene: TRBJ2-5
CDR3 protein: CASSFLGAETQYF
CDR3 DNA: TGTGCCAGCAGTTTTTTGGGGGCGGAGACCCAGTACTTC

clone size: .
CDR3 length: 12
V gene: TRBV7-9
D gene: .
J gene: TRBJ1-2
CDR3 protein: CASSLTNYGYTF
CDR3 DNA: TGTGCCAGCAGCTTGACTAACTATGGCTACACCTTC

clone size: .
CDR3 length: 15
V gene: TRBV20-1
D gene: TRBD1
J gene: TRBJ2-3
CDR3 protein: CSAPPRQGVTDTQYF
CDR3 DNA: TGCAGTGCCCCCCCCCGCCAGGGGGTAACAGATACGCAGTATTTT

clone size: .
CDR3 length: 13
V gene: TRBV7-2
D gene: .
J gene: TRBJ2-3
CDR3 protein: CASSLSRTDTQYF
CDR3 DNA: TGTGCCAGCAGCTTATCACGCACAGATACGCAGTATTTT

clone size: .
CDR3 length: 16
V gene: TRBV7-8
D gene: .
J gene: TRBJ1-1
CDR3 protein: CASSPLRGAYQTEAFF
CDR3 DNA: TGTGCCAGCAGCCCCCTCCGGGGGGCTTATCAAACTGAAGCTTTCTTT

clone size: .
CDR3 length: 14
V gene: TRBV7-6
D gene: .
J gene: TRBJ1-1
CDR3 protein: CASSLGQGNTEAFF
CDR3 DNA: TGTGCCAGCAGCTTAGGACAAGGGAACACTGAAGCTTTCTTT

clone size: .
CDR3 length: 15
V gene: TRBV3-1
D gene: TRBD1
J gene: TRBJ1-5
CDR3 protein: CASSQNHRGDQPQHF
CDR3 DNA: TGTGCCAGCAGCCAGAATCACAGGGGCGATCAGCCCCAGCATTTT

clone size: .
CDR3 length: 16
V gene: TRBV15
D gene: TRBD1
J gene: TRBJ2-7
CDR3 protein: CATSSASGTGPGEQYF
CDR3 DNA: TGTGCCACCAGCAGCGCCTCCGGGACAGGTCCTGGAGAGCAGTACTTC

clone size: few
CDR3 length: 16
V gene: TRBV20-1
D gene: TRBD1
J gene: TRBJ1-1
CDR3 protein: CSARDRLTGGDGEAFF
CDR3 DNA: TGCAGTGCTAGAGATCGGCTAACAGGGGGCGATGGTGAAGCTTTCTTT

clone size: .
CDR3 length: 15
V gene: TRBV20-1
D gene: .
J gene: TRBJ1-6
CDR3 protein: CSARDTSSYNSPLHF
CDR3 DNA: TGCAGTGCTAGAGATACTAGCTCCTATAATTCACCCCTCCACTTT

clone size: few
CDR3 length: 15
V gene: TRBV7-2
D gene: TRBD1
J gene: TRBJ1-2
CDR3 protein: CASSLAIFRGMGYTF
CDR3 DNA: TGTGCCAGCAGCTTAGCGATCTTCAGGGGGATGGGCTACACCTTC

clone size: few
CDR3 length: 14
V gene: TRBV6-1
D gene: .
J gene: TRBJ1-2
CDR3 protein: CASSEARGNYGYTF
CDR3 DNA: TGTGCCAGCAGTGAAGCGCGGGGGAACTATGGCTACACCTTC

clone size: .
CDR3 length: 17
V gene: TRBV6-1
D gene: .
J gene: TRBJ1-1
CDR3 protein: CASIRSGAKGVNTEAFF
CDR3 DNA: TGTGCCAGCATCCGCTCGGGGGCGAAGGGTGTGAACACTGAAGCTTTCTTT

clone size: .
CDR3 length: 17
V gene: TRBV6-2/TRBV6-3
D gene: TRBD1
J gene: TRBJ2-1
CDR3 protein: CASSYWPSGQGAREQFF
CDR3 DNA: TGTGCCAGCAGTTACTGGCCCTCGGGACAGGGGGCACGGGAGCAGTTCTTC

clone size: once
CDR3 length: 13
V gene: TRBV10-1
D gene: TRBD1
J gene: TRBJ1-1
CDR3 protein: CASSEAGGSEAFF
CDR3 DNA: TGCGCCAGCAGTGAGGCAGGGGGCAGCGAAGCTTTCTTT

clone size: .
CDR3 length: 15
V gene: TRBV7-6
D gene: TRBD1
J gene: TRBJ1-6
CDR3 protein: CASSKDRGQNSPLHF
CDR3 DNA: TGTGCCAGCAGCAAGGACAGGGGGCAGAATTCACCCCTCCACTTT

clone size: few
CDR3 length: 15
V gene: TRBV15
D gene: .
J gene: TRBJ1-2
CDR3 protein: CATSREAVEYGGYTF
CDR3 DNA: TGTGCCACCAGCAGAGAGGCGGTAGAGTACGGTGGCTACACCTTC

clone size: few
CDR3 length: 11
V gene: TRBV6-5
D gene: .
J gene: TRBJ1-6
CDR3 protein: CASSYLSPLHF
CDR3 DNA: TGTGCCAGCAGTTACCTCTCACCCCTCCACTTT

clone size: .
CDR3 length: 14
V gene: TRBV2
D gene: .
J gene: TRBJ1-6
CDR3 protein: CASSVLGGTSPLHF
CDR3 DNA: TGTGCCAGCAGTGTCTTAGGGGGAACGTCACCCCTCCACTTT

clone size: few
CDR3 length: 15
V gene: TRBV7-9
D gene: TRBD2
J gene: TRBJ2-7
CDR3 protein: CASSRYSGGAYEQYF
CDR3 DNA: TGTGCCAGCAGCCGGTATAGCGGGGGGGCCTACGAGCAGTACTTC

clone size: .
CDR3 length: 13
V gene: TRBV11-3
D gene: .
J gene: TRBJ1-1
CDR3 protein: CASSLKPGTEAFF
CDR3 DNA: TGTGCCAGCAGCTTGAAGCCGGGTACTGAAGCTTTCTTT

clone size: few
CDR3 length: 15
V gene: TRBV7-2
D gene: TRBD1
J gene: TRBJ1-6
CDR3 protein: CASSFRGQGNSPLHF
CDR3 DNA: TGTGCCAGCAGCTTCCGGGGACAGGGTAATTCACCCCTCCACTTT